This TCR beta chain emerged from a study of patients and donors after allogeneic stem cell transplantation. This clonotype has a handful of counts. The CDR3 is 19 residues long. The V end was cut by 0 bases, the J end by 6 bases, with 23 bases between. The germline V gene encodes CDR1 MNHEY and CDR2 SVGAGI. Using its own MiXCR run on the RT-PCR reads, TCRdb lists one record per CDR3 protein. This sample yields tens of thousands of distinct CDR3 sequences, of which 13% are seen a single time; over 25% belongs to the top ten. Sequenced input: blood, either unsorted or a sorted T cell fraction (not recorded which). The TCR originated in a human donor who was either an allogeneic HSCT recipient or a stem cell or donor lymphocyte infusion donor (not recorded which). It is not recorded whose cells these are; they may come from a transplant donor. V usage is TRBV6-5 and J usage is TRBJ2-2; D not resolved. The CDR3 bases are TGTGCCAGCAGTTACTCGAGTTACCCTACCGCACCTGGTTCCGGGGAGCTGTTTTTT. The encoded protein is CASSYSSYPTAPGSGELFF.